Listed below are T cell receptor beta chains from one sample, sequenced in a study of Tregs in tolerant kidney transplant recipients. Here immunoSEQ multiplex PCR was the method, and the copy in TCRdb shows in-frame clones only, minus some. The data hold fewer than 150,000 clones, with 92% observed a single time. The sample comprised CD4+ T cells from blood. The receptor set was obtained from a human donor in good health. CDR3s leave out the opening cysteine and the closing phenylalanine or tryptophan. The order of the fields is clone size, V gene, J gene, CDR3 protein. Clone size appears in some rows only: once, few, many, or a class for an expanded clone.

>-|TRBV11-2|TRBJ1-5
ASSFGGNGPQH
>-|TRBV6-6|TRBJ2-3
ASSSGTSGNPAQY
>-|TRBV5-1|TRBJ2-5
ASSLSGGEGETQY
>-|TRBV5-1|TRBJ2-5
ASSWDRAETQY
>-|TRBV7-2|TRBJ1-3
ASSLGGTSGNTIY
>-|TRBV6-1|TRBJ1-5
ASIQMGGVGQPQH
>once|TRBV2|TRBJ1-2
ASSVEGRGDYGYT
>-|TRBV12-5|TRBJ1-1
ASGREGQGSMNTEAF
>-|TRBV29-1|TRBJ2-2
SVGTGLAGGTGELF
>few|TRBV5-1|TRBJ2-7
ASSLQREPYEQY
>-|TRBV19|TRBJ2-7
ASSTSGDRGYEQY
>-|TRBV19|TRBJ1-5
ASTCQPQH
>few|TRBV6-6|TRBJ1-1
ASSYGQVEAF
>-|TRBV13|TRBJ2-7
ASSLTGQGAGEQY
>-|TRBV10-1|TRBJ2-2
ASSAALLNTGELF
>-|TRBV6-1|TRBJ2-7
ASSRGSAGRDEQY
>-|TRBV4-1|TRBJ1-2
ASRRQGQAGYT
>-|TRBV19|TRBJ1-4
ASSIAAGGSTNEKLF
>-|TRBV7-9|TRBJ2-5
ASSSGTGGETQY
>-|TRBV20-1|TRBJ1-1
SARVQGEAF
>-|TRBV5-1|TRBJ1-4
ASSRGGATNEKLF
>-|TRBV30|TRBJ1-1
VGGTNTEAF
>-|TRBV5-4|TRBJ2-1
ASSDMASARYHEQF
>-|TRBV7-2|TRBJ2-1
ASSLAPAGGSFLSSYNEQF